The TCR beta chain under discussion was sequenced for a study of blood T cell repertoires in COVID-19. Clones were sequenced by immunoSEQ multiplex PCR, and TCRdb holds only the in-frame ones, with some missing. The table shows about 380,000 clones, with around 89% occurring only once. Germline assignment: CDR1 SQVTM and CDR2 ANQGSEA. The CDR3 contains 14 residues. Sequences were obtained from peripheral blood. The sequence came from a man aged 35-49 years with acute or convalescent COVID-19. J is TRBJ1-3 and V is TRBV29-1; 8 bases align to TRBD1. CDR3 sequence: CINQGQGARNTIYF. The DNA for the CDR3 is TGCATCAATCAAGGGCAGGGGGCAAGAAACACCATATATTTT.